Listed below are T cell receptor beta chains from one sample, sequenced in a study of Tregs in tolerant kidney transplant recipients. Sequencing was performed with immunoSEQ multiplex PCR; in TCRdb, only in-frame clones are kept and a portion is missing. The repertoire holds fewer than 80,000 clones, with 98% as singletons. The material sequenced was Tregs from blood, taken before the transplant. Source of these receptors: a human donor who received a combined kidney and bone marrow transplant. The CDR3 runs from the conserved cysteine through the conserved F or W. Fields, in order: V gene, clone size, J gene, D gene, CDR3 DNA, CDR3 protein. The D gene is left open where the match is weak. The size of a clone is reported for some rows only, either as once, few or many, or as a class for expanded clones.

V gene: TRBV30; clone size: .; J gene: TRBJ1-2; D gene: .; CDR3 DNA: TGTGCCTGGCGTGGCCTAGAGGGCTACACCTTC; CDR3 protein: CAWRGLEGYTF
V gene: TRBV14; clone size: .; J gene: TRBJ2-1; D gene: .; CDR3 DNA: TGTGCCAGCAGCCTTGAGTACAATGAGCAGTTCTTC; CDR3 protein: CASSLEYNEQFF
V gene: TRBV7-3; clone size: .; J gene: TRBJ2-5; D gene: TRBD2; CDR3 DNA: TGTGCCAGCAGCCCCCTCTTATCGGGAGGTAGAGAGACCCAGTACTTC; CDR3 protein: CASSPLLSGGRETQYF
V gene: TRBV5-4; clone size: .; J gene: TRBJ2-3; D gene: .; CDR3 DNA: TGTGCCAGCAGCTTGGGACTGACAGGAGATACGCAGTATTTT; CDR3 protein: CASSLGLTGDTQYF
V gene: TRBV11-3; clone size: .; J gene: TRBJ2-3; D gene: TRBD1; CDR3 DNA: TGTGCCAGCAGCCCGGGACAGGGGAGCACAGATACGCAGTATTTT; CDR3 protein: CASSPGQGSTDTQYF
V gene: TRBV6-6; clone size: .; J gene: TRBJ2-1; D gene: .; CDR3 DNA: TGTGCCAGCAGTTACTCGTTGAGTGAGCAGTTCTTC; CDR3 protein: CASSYSLSEQFF
V gene: TRBV11-3; clone size: once; J gene: TRBJ1-1; D gene: TRBD1; CDR3 DNA: TGTGCCAGCAGCTTAGTTTCAGGGGGCACGGTTTTCTTT; CDR3 protein: CASSLVSGGTVFF
V gene: TRBV25-1; clone size: once; J gene: TRBJ1-2; D gene: TRBD1; CDR3 DNA: TGTGCCAGCAGTGAACCCACACAGGGGCCCAACTATGGCTACACCTTC; CDR3 protein: CASSEPTQGPNYGYTF
V gene: TRBV2; clone size: .; J gene: TRBJ1-1; D gene: .; CDR3 DNA: TGTGCCAGCAGTGAACAGGGGAACACTGAAGCTTTCTTT; CDR3 protein: CASSEQGNTEAFF
V gene: TRBV5-4; clone size: .; J gene: TRBJ1-2; D gene: TRBD1; CDR3 DNA: TGTGCCAGCAGCCCGGGACAGGGGTCTACGTATGGCTACACCTTC; CDR3 protein: CASSPGQGSTYGYTF
V gene: TRBV7-9; clone size: .; J gene: TRBJ2-1; D gene: .; CDR3 DNA: TGTGCCAGCAGCCCTAGTCATTACAATGAGCAGTTCTTC; CDR3 protein: CASSPSHYNEQFF
V gene: TRBV6-6; clone size: .; J gene: TRBJ2-1; D gene: TRBD2; CDR3 DNA: TGTGCCAGCAGTTACAAGACTAGCGGGAGGAACAATGAGCAGTTCTTC; CDR3 protein: CASSYKTSGRNNEQFF
V gene: TRBV2; clone size: .; J gene: TRBJ2-7; D gene: .; CDR3 DNA: TGTGCCAGCAGTGCTCCAGGATCCTACGAGCAGTACTTC; CDR3 protein: CASSAPGSYEQYF
V gene: TRBV19; clone size: .; J gene: TRBJ2-1; D gene: TRBD2; CDR3 DNA: TGTGCCAGTAGTACCCCGACTAGCGTGGGCTACAATGAGCAGTTCTTC; CDR3 protein: CASSTPTSVGYNEQFF
V gene: TRBV6-1; clone size: .; J gene: TRBJ2-3; D gene: TRBD2; CDR3 DNA: TGTGCCAGCAGTTGGACTAGCGTCACAGATACGCAGTATTTT; CDR3 protein: CASSWTSVTDTQYF
V gene: TRBV18; clone size: .; J gene: TRBJ2-1; D gene: TRBD2; CDR3 DNA: TGTGCCAGCTCTAAAAGCGGGGGCTCCTACAATGAGCAGTTCTTC; CDR3 protein: CASSKSGGSYNEQFF
V gene: TRBV5-1; clone size: .; J gene: TRBJ2-7; D gene: TRBD2; CDR3 DNA: TGCGCCAGCAGCCACGGGACTAGCGGCGAGCAGTACTTC; CDR3 protein: CASSHGTSGEQYF
V gene: TRBV29-1; clone size: .; J gene: TRBJ2-1; D gene: TRBD2; CDR3 DNA: TGCAGCGTTGTAACTAGCGGGGGATACAATGAGCAGTTCTTC; CDR3 protein: CSVVTSGGYNEQFF
V gene: TRBV7-2; clone size: .; J gene: TRBJ2-1; D gene: .; CDR3 DNA: TGTGCCAGCAGCTTAATCCTGGGGAGCTCCTACAATGAGCAGTTCTTC; CDR3 protein: CASSLILGSSYNEQFF
V gene: TRBV11-2; clone size: .; J gene: TRBJ2-7; D gene: TRBD2; CDR3 DNA: TGTGCCAGCAGCTTTTGGCGGGAGGGCTACGAGCAGTACTTC; CDR3 protein: CASSFWREGYEQYF
V gene: TRBV30; clone size: once; J gene: TRBJ1-5; D gene: TRBD1; CDR3 DNA: TGTGCCTGGAGTGTATCGGACAGGTATCTTCAGCCCCAGCATTTT; CDR3 protein: CAWSVSDRYLQPQHF
V gene: TRBV2; clone size: once; J gene: TRBJ1-2; D gene: TRBD1; CDR3 DNA: TGTGCCAGCATTCGCCGGACAGGGGAAAACTATGGCTACACCTTC; CDR3 protein: CASIRRTGENYGYTF
V gene: TRBV18; clone size: .; J gene: TRBJ1-2; D gene: TRBD1; CDR3 DNA: TGTGCCAGCTCACCTTTAATTACGGGACAGCACATCTATGGCTACACCTTC; CDR3 protein: CASSPLITGQHIYGYTF
V gene: TRBV25-1; clone size: .; J gene: TRBJ2-1; D gene: .; CDR3 DNA: TGTGCCAGCAGTGAATATCGAGGTTCCTACAATGAGCAGTTCTTC; CDR3 protein: CASSEYRGSYNEQFF
V gene: TRBV5-1; clone size: .; J gene: TRBJ2-6; D gene: .; CDR3 DNA: TGCGCCAGCAGCTTGTCGCGGGGCCTCTCTGGGGCCAACGTCCTGACTTTC; CDR3 protein: CASSLSRGLSGANVLTF
V gene: TRBV5-4; clone size: .; J gene: TRBJ2-1; D gene: TRBD2; CDR3 DNA: TGTGCCAGCACCTCGGGGCTAGCGGGAGGCGGTGAGCAGTTCTTC; CDR3 protein: CASTSGLAGGGEQFF
V gene: TRBV6-4; clone size: .; J gene: TRBJ2-5; D gene: TRBD1; CDR3 DNA: TGTGCCAGCAGTGCGACAGGGAACCAAGAGACCCAGTACTTC; CDR3 protein: CASSATGNQETQYF
V gene: TRBV27; clone size: .; J gene: TRBJ2-3; D gene: TRBD2; CDR3 DNA: TGTGCCAGCAGGGACACCAGCGGGAGTAAGCAGTATTTT; CDR3 protein: CASRDTSGSKQYF
V gene: TRBV7-6; clone size: .; J gene: TRBJ1-5; D gene: TRBD1; CDR3 DNA: TGTGCCAGCAGCATTAACAGGGGGCAGGGGCAGCCCCAGCATTTT; CDR3 protein: CASSINRGQGQPQHF
V gene: TRBV10-2; clone size: once; J gene: TRBJ2-7; D gene: .; CDR3 DNA: TGCGCCAGCACTCCGACAGGAACCTACGAGCAGTACTTC; CDR3 protein: CASTPTGTYEQYF
V gene: TRBV6-5; clone size: .; J gene: TRBJ2-3; D gene: .; CDR3 DNA: TGTGCCAGCAAAGCGTTGGGAGCCACAGATACGCAGTATTTT; CDR3 protein: CASKALGATDTQYF
V gene: TRBV15; clone size: .; J gene: TRBJ2-7; D gene: .; CDR3 DNA: TGTGCCACCAGCAGTCCTCTAGTCTACGAGCAGTACTTC; CDR3 protein: CATSSPLVYEQYF
V gene: TRBV19; clone size: .; J gene: TRBJ2-7; D gene: .; CDR3 DNA: TGTGCCAGTAGTATTGGTTACGGGGAGCAGTACTTC; CDR3 protein: CASSIGYGEQYF
V gene: TRBV7-3; clone size: .; J gene: TRBJ2-7; D gene: TRBD2; CDR3 DNA: TGTGCCAGCAGCCAACTAGCGGGAACGCCCTACGAGCAGTACTTC; CDR3 protein: CASSQLAGTPYEQYF
V gene: TRBV11-2; clone size: .; J gene: TRBJ1-1; D gene: .; CDR3 DNA: TGTGCCAGCAGCTTACGTGAGACAATGAACACTGAAGCTTTCTTT; CDR3 protein: CASSLRETMNTEAFF
V gene: TRBV5-1; clone size: .; J gene: TRBJ2-3; D gene: TRBD2; CDR3 DNA: TGCGCCAGCAGCCCGGGACTAGCGGGGCTTAGCACAGATACGCAGTATTTT; CDR3 protein: CASSPGLAGLSTDTQYF
V gene: TRBV19; clone size: .; J gene: TRBJ2-5; D gene: TRBD2; CDR3 DNA: TGTGCCAGTAGCTCCGGGACTAGCGGGAGACGGGAGACCCAGTACTTC; CDR3 protein: CASSSGTSGRRETQYF
V gene: TRBV30; clone size: once; J gene: TRBJ2-1; D gene: .; CDR3 DNA: TGTGCCTGGAGGCAGTACAATGAGCAGTTCTTC; CDR3 protein: CAWRQYNEQFF
V gene: TRBV7-6; clone size: .; J gene: TRBJ1-6; D gene: TRBD1; CDR3 DNA: TGTGCCAGCAGCTTAGTCGGACAGGGGAGTTCACCCCTCCACTTT; CDR3 protein: CASSLVGQGSSPLHF
V gene: TRBV11-3; clone size: .; J gene: TRBJ2-5; D gene: TRBD2; CDR3 DNA: TGTGCCTCTAGCGGGGGGGCCGGTGAATCAGAGACCCAGTACTTC; CDR3 protein: CASSGGAGESETQYF
V gene: TRBV5-1; clone size: .; J gene: TRBJ1-4; D gene: .; CDR3 DNA: TGCGCCAGCAGCTTGTGGCCGCGGGGAATAGATAATGAAAAACTGTTTTTT; CDR3 protein: CASSLWPRGIDNEKLFF
V gene: TRBV4-2; clone size: once; J gene: TRBJ1-2; D gene: .; CDR3 DNA: TGTGCCAGCAGCCAGGGCCGGGAGTATGGCTACACCTTC; CDR3 protein: CASSQGREYGYTF
V gene: TRBV5-1; clone size: once; J gene: TRBJ1-1; D gene: .; CDR3 DNA: TGCGCCAGCAGCTTGGTCCGGGAGGGCGAAGCTTTCTTT; CDR3 protein: CASSLVREGEAFF
V gene: TRBV30; clone size: .; J gene: TRBJ1-2; D gene: .; CDR3 DNA: TGTGCCTGGAGTGTAAGGCGGGGCTATGGCTACACCTTC; CDR3 protein: CAWSVRRGYGYTF
V gene: TRBV7-9; clone size: .; J gene: TRBJ1-4; D gene: TRBD1; CDR3 DNA: TGTGCCAGCAGCGTCGGGACAGGGTACGGAAAACTGTTTTTT; CDR3 protein: CASSVGTGYGKLFF
V gene: TRBV5-6; clone size: .; J gene: TRBJ1-5; D gene: TRBD1; CDR3 DNA: TGTGCCAGCAGCGCACAGACAGGGCTGATACAGCCCCAGCATTTT; CDR3 protein: CASSAQTGLIQPQHF
V gene: TRBV28; clone size: .; J gene: TRBJ2-1; D gene: TRBD2; CDR3 DNA: TGTGCCAGCAGTTCCCTAGCGGGGGGTGCCAATGAGCAGTTCTTC; CDR3 protein: CASSSLAGGANEQFF
V gene: TRBV7-3; clone size: .; J gene: TRBJ1-2; D gene: TRBD1; CDR3 DNA: TGTGCCAGCAGCTTACAGGGGGCGCAAGGCTACACCTTC; CDR3 protein: CASSLQGAQGYTF
V gene: TRBV13; clone size: .; J gene: TRBJ2-1; D gene: .; CDR3 DNA: TGTGCCAGCAGCCCGAGTGTGTTGAGCTCCTACAATGAGCAGTTCTTC; CDR3 protein: CASSPSVLSSYNEQFF
V gene: TRBV15; clone size: .; J gene: TRBJ2-3; D gene: TRBD2; CDR3 DNA: TGTGCCACCGGGCGGGAGACTAGCACAGATACGCAATATTTT; CDR3 protein: CATGRETSTDTQYF